These T cell receptor beta chains were read from a single sample in a study of blood T cell repertoires in COVID-19. Method: immunoSEQ multiplex PCR; TCRdb's copy keeps in-frame clones and lacks some. The table has roughly 250,000 clones, 88% seen once. Source material: peripheral blood. These receptors all stem from a woman aged 40 to 50 who had recovered from COVID-19. Each CDR3 is given with its conserved first and last residue. Each record gives: clone size, J gene, D gene, V gene, CDR3 protein, CDR3 DNA. The D gene is left open where the match is weak. Only part of the rows carry a size: once, few, many, or a class if the clone is expanded.

-	TRBJ1-5	TRBD1	TRBV5-5	CASSSTDRGQPQHF	TGTGCCAGCAGCTCGACCGACAGGGGACAGCCCCAGCATTTT
-	TRBJ1-2	TRBD1	TRBV13	CASSLVGTGGGGYTF	TGTGCCAGCAGCTTAGTAGGGACAGGGGGCGGCGGCTACACCTTC
-	TRBJ2-1	TRBD1	TRBV5-4	CASSPTDRAEQFF	TGTGCCAGCAGCCCAACTGACAGGGCTGAGCAGTTCTTC
-	TRBJ2-7	-	TRBV6-1	CASSESASRPYEQYF	TGTGCCAGCAGTGAATCGGCTAGTCGCCCCTACGAGCAGTACTTC
-	TRBJ2-3	TRBD2	TRBV20-1	CSASLASGIADTQYF	TGCAGTGCTAGTTTGGCTAGCGGGATCGCAGATACGCAGTATTTT
-	TRBJ2-7	-	TRBV7-6	CASSAASVGVYEQYF	TGTGCCAGCAGCGCCGCTAGCGTGGGGGTTTACGAGCAGTACTTC
-	TRBJ2-7	-	TRBV6-2/TRBV6-3	CASSFVTYEQYF	TGTGCCAGCAGTTTCGTGACTTACGAGCAGTACTTC
-	TRBJ2-3	-	TRBV7-2	CASSHQPAADTQYF	TGTGCCAGCAGCCACCAGCCGGCGGCAGATACGCAGTATTTT
-	TRBJ1-3	-	TRBV30	CAWSVPYTLGSGNTIYF	TGTGCCTGGAGTGTCCCCTATACGCTAGGCTCTGGAAACACCATATATTTT
-	TRBJ2-2	-	TRBV5-6	CASSFIGELFF	TGTGCCAGCAGCTTTATAGGGGAGCTGTTTTTT
-	TRBJ2-5	TRBD1	TRBV11-1	CASSLHRGSETQYF	TGTGCCAGCAGCTTACACAGGGGTTCCGAGACCCAGTACTTC
-	TRBJ1-4	-	TRBV19	CASSIVDEKLFF	TGTGCCAGTAGTATAGTAGATGAAAAACTGTTTTTT
many	TRBJ1-6	TRBD1	TRBV5-1	CASSSGLGQGNSPLHF	TGCGCCAGCTCATCTGGACTGGGACAGGGTAATTCACCCCTCCACTTT
once	TRBJ2-1	TRBD2	TRBV27	CASSLSGGLAGVNEQFF	TGTGCCAGCAGTTTATCGGGGGGACTAGCGGGGGTAAATGAGCAGTTCTTC
-	TRBJ2-3	TRBD2	TRBV11-3	CASSNSGSTTDTQYF	TGTGCCAGCAGCAATAGCGGGAGCACGACAGATACGCAGTATTTT
-	TRBJ1-2	TRBD1	TRBV29-1	CSVGGTGVSDYGYTF	TGCAGCGTTGGCGGGACAGGGGTGAGCGACTATGGCTACACCTTC
-	TRBJ1-1	-	TRBV6-5	CASNLHRGTEAFF	TGTGCCAGCAACTTACATAGAGGGACTGAAGCTTTCTTT
-	TRBJ2-1	TRBD2	TRBV5-6	CASSLVGGSPDEQFF	TGTGCCAGCAGCTTGGTGGGCGGGAGTCCCGATGAGCAGTTCTTC
-	TRBJ2-3	TRBD1	TRBV10-3	CAISEPDRGTDTQYF	TGTGCCATCAGTGAGCCCGACAGGGGCACAGATACGCAGTATTTT
-	TRBJ1-2	-	TRBV4-3	CASSQENPGIPNYGYTF	TGCGCCAGCAGCCAAGAAAATCCCGGGATTCCTAACTATGGCTACACCTTC
-	TRBJ2-7	TRBD2	TRBV30	CAWSAWTSGIDEQYF	TGTGCCTGGAGTGCATGGACTAGCGGGATTGACGAGCAGTACTTC
few	TRBJ1-3	-	TRBV7-9	CASRSTDHQGGGGNTIYF	TGTGCCAGCAGATCTACTGACCACCAAGGGGGGGGCGGAAACACCATATATTTT
-	TRBJ2-3	TRBD1	TRBV4-1	CASSQKGASSPTDTQYF	TGCGCCAGCAGCCAAAAGGGGGCCTCGAGCCCAACAGATACGCAGTATTTT
-	TRBJ2-5	TRBD1	TRBV30	CAWGGQRQETQYF	TGTGCCTGGGGGGGACAGCGCCAAGAGACCCAGTACTTC
-	TRBJ2-5	TRBD2	TRBV10-1	CASSRDLQRGETQYF	TGCGCCAGCAGTCGGGACCTCCAGCGGGGGGAGACCCAGTACTTC
few	TRBJ2-1	-	TRBV24-1	CATSDHRRPTGEQFF	TGTGCCACCAGTGATCACAGGCGCCCGACTGGTGAGCAGTTCTTC
few	TRBJ1-2	TRBD1	TRBV18	CASSPPRDRGSYGYTF	TGTGCCAGCTCACCACCGAGGGACAGAGGATCATATGGCTACACCTTC
-	TRBJ2-7	-	TRBV14	CASSQGLDIGSYEQYF	TGTGCCAGCAGCCAAGGACTGGACATAGGAAGCTACGAGCAGTACTTC
-	TRBJ2-3	TRBD2	TRBV30	CAWKTLAGEADTQYF	TGTGCCTGGAAGACGTTAGCGGGAGAGGCAGATACGCAGTATTTT
once	TRBJ2-7	TRBD1	TRBV2	CASSEPRGQGGYEQYF	TGTGCCAGCAGTGAGCCCCGGGGACAGGGTGGGTACGAGCAGTACTTC
once	TRBJ1-5	-	TRBV7-2	CASSSRPTGDQPQHF	TGTGCCAGCAGCTCCCGGCCAACAGGAGATCAGCCCCAGCATTTT
-	TRBJ1-3	TRBD1	TRBV13	CASSLPGGDSGNTIYF	TGTGCCAGCAGCTTACCAGGGGGCGATTCTGGAAACACCATATATTTT
-	TRBJ2-3	-	TRBV6-2/TRBV6-3	CASSYSRLASGTDTQYF	TGTGCCAGCAGTTACTCCCGTCTAGCGTCGGGAACAGATACGCAGTATTTT
-	TRBJ1-5	-	TRBV28	CASSLSVVAGYSNQPQHF	TGTGCCAGCAGTTTATCGGTCGTGGCGGGGTATAGCAATCAGCCCCAGCATTTT
-	TRBJ2-7	-	TRBV27	CASSPRDPTYEQYF	TGTGCCAGCAGTCCCCGGGATCCAACCTACGAGCAGTACTTC
few	TRBJ2-3	TRBD2	TRBV5-1	CASSLGIAGGRTDTQYF	TGCGCCAGCAGCTTGGGCATAGCGGGGGGCAGGACAGATACGCAGTATTTT
-	TRBJ2-7	-	TRBV7-9	CASSSGSHLLYEQYF	TGTGCCAGCAGCTCGGGGTCCCACCTCCTCTACGAGCAGTACTTC
-	TRBJ2-3	TRBD1	TRBV27	CASSPRYRGTDTQYF	TGTGCCAGCAGTCCCCGGTACAGGGGTACAGATACGCAGTATTTT
-	TRBJ1-2	-	TRBV12-3/TRBV12-4	CASSPVGDYGYTF	TGTGCCAGCAGTCCCGTCGGGGACTATGGCTACACCTTC
few	TRBJ1-2	-	TRBV29-1	CSVGVPRGTNYGYTF	TGCAGCGTTGGCGTCCCAAGGGGTACTAACTATGGCTACACCTTC
-	TRBJ2-7	TRBD2	TRBV11-2	CASSPTAGPAYEQYF	TGTGCCAGCAGCCCTACAGCGGGGCCCGCCTACGAGCAGTACTTC
-	TRBJ2-5	TRBD1	TRBV10-1	CARMDPKGQKETQYF	TGCGCCAGGATGGACCCGAAGGGACAGAAAGAGACCCAGTACTTC